This TCR beta chain was observed in a study of control samples from healthy donors and cancer patients. Trimming pared 1 base from V and 3 bases from J, leaving 10 bases between. Germline V lookup: CDR1 SGHDN, CDR2 FVKESK. This CDR3 comprises 14 residues. Measured with immunoSEQ multiplex PCR; TCRdb has only the in-frame clones, and not every one. The table has roughly 160,000 clones, 88% seen once. Sequenced: blood. The TCR sequence derives from a woman in her twenties or thirties in good health. This chain connects TRBV14 to TRBJ2-7; the D is unclear. The CDR3 here is CASSQANAVYEQYF. CDR3 nucleotides: TGTGCCAGCAGCCAAGCGAATGCGGTCTACGAGCAGTACTTC.